This T cell receptor beta chain originates from a study of PD-1 blockade in classical Hodgkin lymphoma. The CDR3 extends over 14 amino acids. The V gene's germline CDR1 is SGHDN and CDR2 FVKESK. V trimming: 5 bases; J trimming: 2 bases; junction bases outside the gene matches: 4. The protocol was immunoSEQ multiplex PCR, while the TCRdb copy is restricted to in-frame clones and leaves out a portion. The data hold around 26,000 clones, with about 93% observed a single time. Time point meaning: newly diagnosed, previously untreated cHL patient sample. Comparators were PBMCs taken from newly diagnosed, untreated classical Hodgkin lymphoma.

The V and J genes are TRBV14 and TRBJ2-3; the match to TRBD2 covers 7 bases. Sequenced material: peripheral blood mononuclear cells (PBMCs). The TCR was taken from a human donor with classical Hodgkin lymphoma. Here the CDR3 reads CASSTRDYTDTQYF. As DNA, the CDR3 is TGTGCCAGCAGCACCCGGGACTACACAGATACGCAGTATTTT.